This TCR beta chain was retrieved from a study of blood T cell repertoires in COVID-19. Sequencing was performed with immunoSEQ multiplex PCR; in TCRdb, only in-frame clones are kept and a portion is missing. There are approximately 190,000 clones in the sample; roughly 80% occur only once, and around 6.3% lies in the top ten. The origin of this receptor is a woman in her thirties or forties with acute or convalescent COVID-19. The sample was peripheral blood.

The CDR3 sequence is CASSLPEGRMNTEAFF. DNA for the CDR3: TGTGCCAGCAGTTTGCCCGAGGGCAGAATGAACACTGAAGCTTTCTTT. The gene calls are TRBV28 and TRBJ1-1; D remains ambiguous. This CDR3 is 16 amino acids long. The V end was cut by 3 bases, the J end by 0 bases, with 14 bases between. Germline CDR1 MDHEN, CDR2 SYDVKM.